These T cell receptor beta chains were read from a single sample in a study of T cell repertoires in cytomegalovirus infection. TCRdb ran MiXCR on the reads and lists one entry per CDR3 protein. The sample includes about 920,000 distinct CDR3 sequences, 31% of them seen just once. No antigens are known for them. The material was cultured CD8+ T cells from PBMCs, obtained from culture after CMV antigen stimulation. The receptors here all came from a human donor in good health (CMV status not recorded). Some clones in this sample may be carry-over from other donors' samples. The CDR3 runs from the conserved cysteine through the conserved F or W. A D gene is named only where the DNA matches it firmly. The size entry is marked missing in some rows and otherwise reads once, few, many or a size class.

clone_size,d_call,v_call,j_call,cdr3_length,cdr3_aa,cdr3_nt
NA,NA,TRBV27,TRBJ2-3,14,CASGVSGSTDTQYF,TGTGCCAGCGGAGTTAGCGGAAGCACAGATACGCAGTATTTT
few,NA,TRBV7-9,TRBJ1-3,16,CASSIRGLLSGNTIYF,TGTGCCAGCAGCATCCGGGGACTTCTCTCTGGAAACACCATATATTTT
NA,NA,TRBV4-3,TRBJ2-1,16,CASSQGPQTAYNEQFF,TGCGCCAGCAGCCAAGGGCCCCAGACAGCCTACAATGAGCAGTTCTTC
few,TRBD1,TRBV19,TRBJ1-3,18,CASSIGLQGRLSGNTIYF,TGTGCCAGTAGTATTGGATTACAGGGGCGTTTGAGTGGAAACACCATATATTTT
NA,NA,TRBV9,TRBJ2-3,15,CASSLQDSKTDTQYF,TGTGCCAGCAGCCTCCAGGATAGCAAAACAGATACGCAGTATTTT
few,TRBD1,TRBV2,TRBJ2-7,13,CASEGTGKLEQYF,TGTGCCAGCGAAGGGACAGGGAAGCTCGAGCAGTACTTC
many,TRBD1,TRBV28,TRBJ1-2,16,CASSYWTGGLEYGYTF,TGTGCCAGCAGTTACTGGACAGGGGGCCTTGAATATGGCTACACCTTC
NA,NA,TRBV27,TRBJ2-1,12,CASWTQYNEQFF,TGTGCCAGCTGGACCCAGTACAATGAGCAGTTCTTC
NA,TRBD2,TRBV29-1,TRBJ2-4,15,CSVAGLASGKNIQYF,TGCAGCGTTGCCGGACTAGCCTCGGGCAAAAACATTCAGTACTTC
many,NA,TRBV7-2,TRBJ1-5,15,CASSFHGGPSQPQHF,TGTGCCAGCAGCTTCCACGGTGGACCTTCTCAGCCCCAGCATTTT
many,NA,TRBV4-1,TRBJ1-5,16,CASSQGDIYSNQPQHF,TGCGCCAGCAGCCAAGGGGACATTTATAGCAATCAGCCCCAGCATTTT
NA,TRBD1,TRBV6-6,TRBJ2-1,20,CASSYSTGGTNSFSYNEQFF,TGTGCCAGCAGTTACTCTACAGGGGGCACTAACAGCTTCTCCTACAATGAGCAGTTCTTC
NA,NA,TRBV12-3/TRBV12-4,TRBJ1-5,15,CASSSRRGAGQPQHF,TGTGCCAGCAGTTCAAGGCGGGGGGCAGGACAGCCCCAGCATTTT
many,NA,TRBV19,TRBJ1-1,11,CASSINTEAFF,TGTGCCAGCAGTATAAACACTGAAGCTTTCTTT
NA,NA,TRBV7-8,TRBJ2-7,15,CASSFHEGDLYEQYF,TGTGCCAGCAGCTTTCATGAAGGGGATCTCTACGAGCAGTACTTC
few,TRBD1,TRBV18,TRBJ1-1,14,CASSRGGTGTEAFF,TGTGCCAGCTCACGAGGAGGGACAGGCACTGAAGCTTTCTTT
NA,NA,TRBV20-1,TRBJ2-4,13,CSATGGAKNIQYF,TGCAGTGCTACTGGAGGAGCCAAAAACATTCAGTACTTC
NA,TRBD2,TRBV7-9,TRBJ2-1,18,CASSLRVRVAGDYNEQFF,TGTGCCAGCAGCTTAAGGGTGCGGGTAGCGGGGGACTACAATGAGCAGTTCTTC
few,NA,TRBV7-2,TRBJ2-7,13,CASGAVEFYEQYF,TGTGCCAGCGGGGCCGTCGAGTTCTACGAGCAGTACTTC
NA,NA,TRBV5-1,TRBJ2-7,14,CASSSTGTIYEQYF,TGCGCCAGCAGCTCGACAGGTACCATCTACGAGCAGTACTTC
NA,NA,TRBV4-2,TRBJ2-3,15,CASSQGVGITDTQYF,TGTGCCAGCAGCCAAGGGGTGGGGATCACAGATACGCAGTATTTT
NA,NA,TRBV28,TRBJ1-5,14,CASSFGGPHQPQHF,TGTGCCAGCAGTTTTGGGGGGCCCCATCAGCCCCAGCATTTT
NA,NA,TRBV13,TRBJ2-4,17,CASRHIGTALAKNIQYF,TGTGCCAGCAGACATATAGGGACGGCTCTAGCCAAAAACATTCAGTACTTC
few,TRBD1,TRBV6-6,TRBJ2-5,16,CASSDEPGQGQETQYF,TGTGCCAGCAGCGACGAACCGGGACAGGGTCAAGAGACCCAGTACTTC
NA,TRBD1,TRBV29-1,TRBJ1-2,14,CSYQDRAPNYGYTF,TGCAGCTACCAGGACAGGGCTCCGAACTATGGCTACACCTTC
few,TRBD1,TRBV4-1,TRBJ1-3,15,CASSQDRGRGNTIYF,TGCGCCAGCAGCCAAGACAGGGGGCGAGGAAACACCATATATTTT
few,NA,TRBV7-9,TRBJ2-1,17,CASTLVGGGLLYNEQFF,TGTGCCAGCACCCTGGTAGGGGGGGGCCTCCTCTACAATGAGCAGTTCTTC
NA,TRBD2,TRBV2,TRBJ2-1,15,CASSLAGGPRNEQFF,TGTGCCAGCAGCTTAGCGGGGGGGCCCCGCAATGAGCAGTTCTTC
few,NA,TRBV20-1,TRBJ1-4,15,CSARDPPRAGEKLFF,TGCAGTGCTAGAGATCCCCCCAGGGCGGGTGAAAAACTGTTTTTT
few,NA,TRBV4-3,TRBJ2-3,15,CASSQDGQRTDTQYF,TGCGCCAGCAGCCAAGATGGCCAGCGCACAGATACGCAGTATTTT
few,TRBD1,TRBV6-5,TRBJ1-2,15,CASSLTGTGPYGYTF,TGTGCCAGCAGCCTTACGGGGACAGGACCTTATGGCTACACCTTC
NA,TRBD2,TRBV20-1,TRBJ2-5,13,CSASGGIGETQYF,TGCAGTGCTAGCGGGGGGATTGGAGAGACCCAGTACTTC
NA,TRBD1,TRBV2,TRBJ2-3,16,CASSDVTGVSTDTQYF,TGTGCCAGCAGTGATGTTACAGGGGTTAGCACAGATACGCAGTATTTT
few,NA,TRBV6-6,TRBJ2-1,11,CASFGGGEQFF,TGTGCCAGCTTTGGTGGGGGTGAGCAGTTCTTC
many,NA,TRBV7-9,TRBJ2-1,14,CASSLAYGPDEQFF,TGTGCCAGCAGCTTAGCATATGGGCCAGATGAGCAGTTCTTC
NA,TRBD1,TRBV12-3/TRBV12-4,TRBJ1-5,18,CASSFGGQGVGSNQPQHF,TGTGCCAGCAGTTTTGGGGGACAGGGGGTAGGTAGCAATCAGCCCCAGCATTTT
many,TRBD1,TRBV28,TRBJ1-1,14,CASSWDRPTTEAFF,TGTGCCAGCAGCTGGGACAGGCCCACCACTGAAGCTTTCTTT
NA,NA,TRBV29-1,TRBJ2-1,16,CSVEGWTRSSYNEQFF,TGCAGCGTTGAAGGCTGGACACGAAGCTCCTACAATGAGCAGTTCTTC
NA,NA,TRBV6-4,TRBJ2-7,14,CASSGAGTFYEQYF,TGTGCCAGCAGTGGAGCAGGGACCTTCTACGAGCAGTACTTC
few,TRBD1,TRBV6-1,TRBJ1-6,14,CASKMGTGDSPLHF,TGTGCCAGCAAAATGGGGACAGGAGACTCACCCCTCCACTTT
NA,NA,TRBV19,TRBJ1-5,15,CASSIDNSRNQPQHF,TGTGCCAGTAGTATAGACAACAGCCGCAATCAGCCCCAGCATTTT
NA,NA,TRBV25-1,TRBJ2-2,15,CASTGDVINTGELFF,TGTGCCAGCACAGGGGACGTCATAAACACCGGGGAGCTGTTTTTT
many,NA,TRBV7-2,TRBJ1-3,14,CASSAGSSGNTIYF,TGTGCCAGCAGCGCGGGGAGCTCTGGAAACACCATATATTTT
NA,NA,TRBV4-2,TRBJ2-5,15,CASSQEGGKGETQYF,TGTGCCAGCAGCCAAGAAGGGGGGAAGGGTGAAACCCAGTACTTC
NA,NA,TRBV7-9,TRBJ1-3,15,CASSEMGASGNTIYF,TGTGCCAGCAGTGAGATGGGGGCGTCAGGAAACACCATATATTTT
NA,NA,TRBV6-1,TRBJ2-4,15,CASSESEGRVVIQYF,TGTGCCAGCAGTGAAAGCGAGGGGCGTGTGGTCATTCAGTACTTC
many,TRBD1,TRBV7-8,TRBJ1-1,16,CASSHGRQGLNTEAFF,TGTGCCAGCAGCCACGGGAGACAGGGATTGAACACTGAAGCTTTCTTT
many,TRBD1,TRBV19,TRBJ2-7,14,CASSIHAGGHEQYF,TGTGCCAGTAGTATTCACGCAGGGGGCCACGAGCAGTACTTC
NA,TRBD1,TRBV7-9,TRBJ1-1,14,CASSLTDRGTEAFF,TGTGCCAGCAGCTTAACTGACAGGGGTACTGAAGCTTTCTTT
NA,NA,TRBV14,TRBJ1-1,17,CASSQDHPGTMNTEAFF,TGTGCCAGCAGCCAAGATCACCCCGGTACAATGAACACTGAAGCTTTCTTT
NA,NA,TRBV6-2/TRBV6-3,TRBJ2-3,14,CASYVGLPTDTQYF,TGTGCCAGCTATGTTGGTCTTCCGACAGATACGCAGTATTTT
few,NA,TRBV7-8,TRBJ1-2,15,CASSSLGRETHGYTF,TGTGCCAGCAGCTCCCTAGGTCGAGAAACGCATGGCTACACCTTC
once,NA,TRBV29-1,TRBJ1-2,11,CSVVSNYGYTF,TGCAGCGTTGTCTCTAACTATGGCTACACCTTC
few,TRBD1,TRBV6-6,TRBJ2-5,15,CASSSPQGLEETQYF,TGTGCCAGCAGTTCCCCACAGGGGTTGGAAGAGACCCAGTACTTC
few,NA,TRBV4-2,TRBJ1-5,16,CASSPFGGGPAQPQHF,TGTGCCAGCAGCCCTTTTGGGGGGGGCCCTGCTCAGCCCCAGCATTTT